These 26 T cell receptor beta chains share one sample of origin, sequenced in a study of PD-1 blockade in mismatch repair-deficient tumors. Sequencing used immunoSEQ multiplex PCR; TCRdb keeps in-frame clones, though not all of them. The table records about 24,000 clones, 75% to 85% of them present only once. This sample comprised peripheral blood, obtained 12 weeks after starting pembrolizumab. The receptors were sampled from an adult with mismatch repair-deficient cancer.

The CDR3: CASSLGGAPQETQYF. CDR3 nucleotides: TGCGCCAGCAGCTTGGGAGGGGCTCCTCAAGAGACCCAGTACTTC. This chain uses TRBV5-1 with TRBJ2-5, with D perhaps assigned TRBD1 or TRBD2 (5 bases each). The CDR3 covers 15 residues. The germline V gene encodes CDR1 SGHRS and CDR2 YFSETQ. The V and J ends lost 0 bases and 2 bases respectively, with 11 bases between them.

The chain carries TRBV30 and TRBJ2-7; 9 bases align to TRBD2. The CDR3 covers 18 residues. V dropped 1 base and J dropped 3; count of bases not matched to a gene: 16. Germline CDR1 reads GTSNPN; CDR2 reads SVGIG (reference sequence). The CDR3: CAWSGGPAGGPNIYEQYF. DNA for the CDR3: TGTGCCTGGAGTGGGGGCCCGGCGGGAGGGCCTAACATCTACGAGCAGTACTTC.

V usage is TRBV10-3 and J usage is TRBJ2-1, with 11 bases identical to TRBD2. The junction had 7 bases not matched to a gene; V was cut back by 5 bases and J by 1 base. In germline, CDR1 is ENHRY, CDR2 SYGVKD. The CDR3 runs to 17 residues. The CDR3 here is CAISKGLAASSYNEQFF. CDR3 nucleotides: TGTGCCATCAGTAAGGGACTAGCGGCGTCATCCTACAATGAGCAGTTCTTC.

This chain joins TRBV11-1 and TRBJ2-7, with D maybe TRBD2 (7 bases). Looked up from germline, CDR1 is SGHAT and CDR2 is FQDESV (reference sequence). V was pared by 5 bases and J by 5 bases, with 16 bases between. The CDR3 contains 14 residues. CDR3 sequence (DNA): TGTGCCAGCAGCCAAAAGGGGGAGGGCCACGAGCAGTACTTC. Its protein is CASSQKGEGHEQYF.

Within the sample, this clone is large. The gene calls are TRBV6-5 and TRBJ1-5, with TRBD1 matching over 7 bases. Germline assignment: CDR1 MNHEY and CDR2 SVGAGI. V shed 7 bases, J shed 5 bases, and the junction held 5 bases outside the gene matches. The length of the CDR3 is 13 residues. The CDR3 DNA reads as TGTGCCAGCACCAAGGGGGCCCATCAGCCCCAGCATTTT. It is translated as CASTKGAHQPQHF.

This chain joins TRBV25-1 and TRBJ1-5; D uncertain. The germline V gene has CDR1 MGHDK and CDR2 SYGVNS. This CDR3 region has 16 residues. Between the trimmed V and J ends, which lost 5 bases and 4 bases, there was a span of 18 bases. The CDR3 protein is CASSIVASPPNQPQHF. The CDR3, as DNA: TGTGCCAGCAGTATCGTAGCCTCACCTCCGAATCAGCCCCAGCATTTT.

The chain links TRBV7-9 to TRBJ2-3; no clear D gene. Deletions cut 2 bases from V and 7 bases from J, with 7 bases between. This CDR3 has 12 amino acids. In germline, CDR1 is SEHNR, CDR2 FQNEAQ (reference sequence). The CDR3 sequence: CASSLYSYTQYF. The DNA for the CDR3 is TGTGCCAGCAGCTTATACTCGTATACGCAGTATTTT.

The chain employs TRBV4-3 and TRBJ2-7; 8 nucleotides agree with TRBD2. The CDR3 contains 17 residues. The trim removed 0 bases at V and 1 base at J, leaving 8 bases unmatched. The germline CDR1 and CDR2 sequences are LGHNA and YSLEER. CDR3: CASSQDGRGLGSYEQYF. The CDR3 nucleotides are TGCGCCAGCAGCCAAGATGGTCGGGGACTAGGGTCCTACGAGCAGTACTTC.

This chain links TRBV10-3 with TRBJ1-5, with a weak D call TRBD1 (5 bases). There are 14 residues in the CDR3. Germline V CDR1 and CDR2: ENHRY, SYGVKD. V shed 5 bases and J shed 6 bases, with 14 bases lying between them. The CDR3 DNA follows: TGTGCCATCAGTCCGCAGGGTTGGGGTCAGCCCCAGCATTTT. It specifies CAISPQGWGQPQHF.

The chain employs TRBV9 and TRBJ2-5; D gene unclear. V lost 7 bases and J 1 base, leaving 5 bases between the germline ends. The CDR3 has 11 residues. Germline loops: CDR1 SGDLS, CDR2 YYNGEE. The DNA for the CDR3 is TGTGCCAGCGTGAGCCAAGAGACCCAGTACTTC. Residues: CASVSQETQYF.

The chain recombines TRBV19 with TRBJ1-5; maybe TRBD1 (5 bases). This CDR3 is built from 16 residues. The V and J ends lost 6 bases and 2 bases respectively, with 17 bases between them. Germline assignment: CDR1 LNHDA and CDR2 SQIVND (reference sequence). CDR3 region: CASSKDGGIGNQPQHF. The CDR3 DNA reads as TGTGCCAGTAGCAAAGACGGGGGTATTGGCAATCAGCCCCAGCATTTT.

CDR3 nucleotides: TGTGCCAGCAGTGAATGGACTAGCGTCTTCGAGCAGTACTTC. Translating gives CASSEWTSVFEQYF. V gene TRBV6-1 combines with J gene TRBJ2-7; 9 bases fit TRBD2. The CDR3 runs to 14 residues. Germline V gene sequence: CDR1 MNHNS, CDR2 SASEGT. After removal of 2 bases from V and 6 bases from J, the junction contained 5 bases not matched to a gene.

This rearrangement joins TRBV2 to TRBJ2-7; D gene unclear. Trimming cost V 1 base and J 6 bases, with 10 bases left between them. This CDR3 contains 13 residues. The germline V gene encodes CDR1 SNHLY and CDR2 FYNNEI. The CDR3 loop reads CASSEGPGREQYF. As DNA, the CDR3 is TGTGCCAGCAGTGAAGGTCCAGGACGCGAGCAGTACTTC.

The genes are TRBV11-3 and TRBJ2-7; D is unresolved. The V end lost 5 bases, the J end lost 5 bases, and 10 bases lay between the germline ends. The germline gives CDR1 SGHNT, CDR2 YENEEA. This CDR3 is 12 amino acids long. CDR3 sequence (DNA): TGTGCCAGCAGCCAAGAATTCCACGAGCAGTACTTC. Protein sequence: CASSQEFHEQYF. Together with reference TRBV11-3 and TRBJ2-7, the CDR3 gives the full variable domain: EAGVVQSPRYKIIEKKQPVAFWCNPISGHNTLYWYLQNLGQGPELLIRYENEEAVDDSQLPKDRFSAERLKGVDSTLKIQPAELGDSAVYLCASSQEFHEQYFGPGTRLTVT.

This clone came up a few times. V is TRBV4-1 and J is TRBJ1-2; maybe TRBD1 (5 bases). CDR3 size: 15 residues. Deletions cut 1 base from V and 8 bases from J, with 17 bases between. Germline CDR1 reads MGHRA; CDR2 reads YSYEKL. CDR3 sequence reads: CASSQVEGVASGYTF. The DNA of the CDR3 is TGCGCCAGCAGCCAAGTAGAAGGGGTAGCGAGCGGCTACACCTTC.

The chain is built from TRBV27 and TRBJ2-3, with D uncertain. The V and J ends lost 5 bases and 2 bases respectively, with 17 bases between them. Germline CDR1 and CDR2: MNHEY and SMNVEV (reference sequence). The CDR3 has 16 residues. The DNA for the CDR3 is TGTGCCAGCAGTCCTCGGAGCGTTGGAACCACAGATACGCAGTATTTT. Translating gives CASSPRSVGTTDTQYF.

Regarding this clone: This CDR3 is also generated by other DNA sequences in the sample. The CDR3 protein is CASSPGGYEQYF. The CDR3 coding sequence is TGTGCCAGCAGCCCCGGGGGTTACGAGCAGTACTTC. This sequence joins TRBV9 and TRBJ2-7; TRBD2 is a possible D gene (6 bases). Deletions cut 4 bases from V and 4 bases from J, with 9 bases between. This CDR3 region has 12 residues. Germline values: CDR1 SGDLS, CDR2 YYNGEE.

This chain uses TRBV4-1 with TRBJ1-1; possible D gene TRBD1, 5 bases. Trimming removed 2 bases at V and 5 bases at J, with 15 bases between. The CDR3 is 15 amino acids. The germline CDR1 and CDR2 sequences are MGHRA and YSYEKL. Here the CDR3 DNA reads TGCGCCAGCAGCCAAAGCGGGGGGGGAGGTACTGAAGCTTTCTTT. Protein product: CASSQSGGGGTEAFF.

This chain uses TRBV10-3 with TRBJ1-1; D gene unclear. Trimming took 1 base from V and 5 from J, leaving 11 bases between them. CDR3 length: 14 amino acids. Germline-derived CDR1 and CDR2 are ENHRY and SYGVKD. The CDR3 loop is CAISEYREKTEAFF. The CDR3 coding sequence is TGTGCCATCAGTGAGTATAGGGAAAAAACTGAAGCTTTCTTT.

This clone was detected once. The rearrangement links TRBV19 to TRBJ2-1, with D perhaps being TRBD1 or TRBD2 (5 bases each). The CDR3 has 13 amino acids. Deletions cut 5 bases from V and 3 bases from J, with 8 bases between. Looked up from germline, CDR1 is LNHDA and CDR2 is SQIVND (reference sequence). The CDR3 loop is CASSSGGYNEQFF. The CDR3 DNA is TGTGCCAGTAGTTCTGGGGGCTACAATGAGCAGTTCTTC.

The genes are TRBV5-4 and TRBJ2-5; maybe TRBD2 (6 bases). The V gene lost 3 bases and the J gene lost 5 bases, with 11 bases spanning the gap. The CDR3 consists of 13 residues. Germline V gene sequence: CDR1 SGHNT, CDR2 YYREEE (reference sequence). CDR3 protein: CASSYRERETQYF. As DNA, the CDR3 is TGTGCCAGCAGCTACCGGGAGCGGGAGACCCAGTACTTC.

The chain carries TRBV7-3 and TRBJ2-1; D perhaps matches TRBD2 (6 bases). Germline values: CDR1 SGHTA, CDR2 FQGTGA. The CDR3 runs 17 residues. V was pared by 5 bases and J by 5 bases, with 22 bases between. This chain's CDR3 is CASSAQPTSIGDNEQFF. The CDR3, as DNA: TGTGCCAGCAGCGCCCAACCGACTAGTATCGGCGACAATGAGCAGTTCTTC.

This sequence joins TRBV27 and TRBJ2-7; 8 bases match TRBD2. With 3 bases clipped from V and 5 bases from J, the junction kept 6 bases outside the gene matches. CDR3 length: 14 amino acids. The germline CDR1 and CDR2 sequences are MNHEY and SMNVEV (reference sequence). CDR3 loop: CASSFLAGNDEQYF. The CDR3 bases are TGTGCCAGCAGTTTTTTAGCGGGAAACGACGAGCAGTACTTC.

The V gene is TRBV19, the J gene TRBJ1-5; TRBD1 matches at 9 bases. Germline CDR1 is LNHDA and CDR2 is SQIVND (reference sequence). The V segment lost 5 bases and the J segment 9 bases; nucleotides outside the gene matches: 8. There are 14 residues in the CDR3. CDR3 protein: CASSPPGQGAPQHF. The DNA for the CDR3 is TGTGCCAGTAGTCCACCGGGACAGGGTGCGCCCCAGCATTTT.

The chain combines TRBV15 with TRBJ2-2, with 8 positions matching TRBD1. Germline V CDR1 and CDR2: LNHNV, YYDKDF (reference sequence). The CDR3 totals 14 residues. The J segment lost 5 bases and the V segment lost 3 bases, leaving 2 bases of the junction unmatched. The CDR3 DNA reads TGTGCCACCAGCAGGGACAGGGAAACCGGGGAGCTGTTTTTT. Its translation: CATSRDRETGELFF.

The CDR3 bases are TGTGCCAGCAGCCACAGGGGAGCCAAAAACATTCAGTACTTC. Its translation: CASSHRGAKNIQYF. V is TRBV13 and J is TRBJ2-4, with 7 positions matching TRBD1. Germline CDR1 reads PRHDT; CDR2 reads FYEKMQ (reference sequence). CDR3 length: 14 amino acids. V shed 5 bases and J 0 bases; nucleotides not matched to a gene: 1.